This T cell receptor beta chain came from a study of cytomegalovirus exposure and HLA in healthy donors. Overall study findings and caveats: A few of the chains that were CMV-associated were confirmed in vitro to be specific for CMV antigens.

In the case of this clone: Its antigen remains unknown.

Germline CDR1 is MNHEY and CDR2 is SVGAGI. V lost 6 bases, J lost 9 bases, and 10 bases stayed unmatched. CDR3 length equals 14 residues. In the PCR, 60 Vbeta and 13 Jbeta primers were used. The repertoire was sequenced with immunoSEQ multiplex PCR; TCRdb's copy has only in-frame clones and lacks some. The sample lists about 120,000 clones, 82% seen once, with around 2.6% in the top ten. The chain recombines TRBV6-5 with TRBJ1-2; the match to TRBD1 covers 10 bases. Sequencing input: PBMCs. This clonotype was obtained from a woman aged 18-29 years in good health and CMV-seronegative. The CDR3 is CASSPAGTGDRYTF. The CDR3 DNA is TGTGCCAGCAGCCCTGCCGGGACAGGGGACCGCTACACCTTC.